These T cell receptor beta chains were read from a single sample in a study of early T cells in non-severe SARS-CoV-2 infection. MiXCR, run by TCRdb on the 5' RACE reads, gives a single entry per CDR3 protein. Here the sample spans 25,000 to 35,000 distinct CDR3 sequences, about 5% being singletons. Sequencing was carried out using whole blood. The receptors were gathered from an adult who was a healthcare worker with PCR-confirmed SARS-CoV-2 infection or an uninfected control (not recorded which). Each CDR3 is given with its conserved first and last residue. The D gene is left open where the match is weak. Clone size is shown for a subset of rows, as once, few, many or a class of expanded clone.

size	V	D	length	J	DNA	CDR3
few	TRBV5-1	TRBD1	15	TRBJ2-7	TGCGCCAGCAGCCCTTCGGGACAGGGACAATACGAGCAGTACTTC	CASSPSGQGQYEQYF
many	TRBV25-1	NA	16	TRBJ2-3	TGTGCCAGCAGTGAATCTGTAGGTCCAAGGGGGGATACGCAGTATTTT	CASSESVGPRGDTQYF
many	TRBV11-3	NA	15	TRBJ1-1	TGTGCCAGCAGCTTAAATACAGACCTGAGGACTGAAGCTTTCTTT	CASSLNTDLRTEAFF
many	TRBV9	NA	15	TRBJ1-6	TGTGCCAGCAGCGGAGGGGAGGGCCCAAATTCACCCCTCCACTTT	CASSGGEGPNSPLHF
few	TRBV7-9	NA	14	TRBJ2-5	TGTGCCAGCAGCCCAAACAGGGTCCAAGAGACCCAGTACTTC	CASSPNRVQETQYF
many	TRBV7-3	NA	13	TRBJ2-2	TGTGCCAGCAGCTTAACAGGGCCCGGGGAGCTGTTTTTT	CASSLTGPGELFF
NA	TRBV11-2	NA	16	TRBJ2-7	TGTGCCAGCAGCTTAGCGATTGAACCACTCTCCTACGAGCAGTACTTC	CASSLAIEPLSYEQYF
medium-sized	TRBV5-1	NA	13	TRBJ1-2	TGCGCCAGCAGCTCCGGAGGAAACTATGGCTACACCTTC	CASSSGGNYGYTF
many	TRBV6-4	NA	15	TRBJ2-2	TGTGCCAGCAAAGCCGCCTCCAGACAAGCCGGGGAGCTGTTTTTT	CASKAASRQAGELFF
few	TRBV11-2	NA	15	TRBJ1-1	TGTGCCAGCAGCACTCCTCTGGGGGCCTTTGCTGAAGCTTTCTTT	CASSTPLGAFAEAFF
NA	TRBV15	NA	12	TRBJ1-1	TGTGCCACCACCGAGGGGAACACTGAAGTTTTCTTT	CATTEGNTEVFF
NA	TRBV6-5	NA	15	TRBJ2-6	TGTGCCAGCAAAGGGACCCCCTCTGGGGCCAACGTCCTGACTTTC	CASKGTPSGANVLTF
NA	TRBV3-1	NA	16	TRBJ2-1	TGTGCCAGCAGCCAACCCGGGAAAAATTCCTACAATGAGCAGTTCTTC	CASSQPGKNSYNEQFF
many	TRBV28	NA	13	TRBJ1-2	TGTGCCAGTCTCGACGGTACGAACTATGGCTACACCTTC	CASLDGTNYGYTF
NA	TRBV7-2	TRBD1	15	TRBJ1-1	TGTGCCAGCAGCCAAGCCAGGGGGACCTTCGCTGAAGCTTTCTTT	CASSQARGTFAEAFF
few	TRBV5-4	TRBD1	19	TRBJ1-6	TGTGCCAGCAGCCGATCGGGACAGGGTTTCTCTTCCTATAATTCACCCCTCCACTTT	CASSRSGQGFSSYNSPLHF
many	TRBV5-5	NA	16	TRBJ2-3	TGTGCCAGCAGCCCCGCCTGGGGTTCTAGCACAGATACGCAGTATTTT	CASSPAWGSSTDTQYF
NA	TRBV2	NA	11	TRBJ1-2	TGTGCCAGCAGTGAGGCAGCTGGCTACACCTTC	CASSEAAGYTF
many	TRBV2	NA	14	TRBJ2-2	TGTGCCAGCAGTCCCCCCGCGGCCACCGGGGAGCTGTTTTTT	CASSPPAATGELFF
many	TRBV13	TRBD2	17	TRBJ2-2	TGTGCCAGCACCCCGTCTAGCGGGAGGGCCGTCACCGGGGAGCTGTTTTTT	CASTPSSGRAVTGELFF
many	TRBV24-1	NA	15	TRBJ2-4	TGTGCCACCAGTGATCCCCAAGCGGGCAAAAACATTCAGTACTTC	CATSDPQAGKNIQYF
few	TRBV27	NA	13	TRBJ2-7	TGTGCCAGCAGTTTAAGAGAGGGGAACGAGCAGTACTTC	CASSLREGNEQYF
many	TRBV20-1	NA	14	TRBJ2-7	TGCAGTGCTAGAGAGGGTGGGAACCACTACGAGCAGTACTTC	CSAREGGNHYEQYF
few	TRBV12-3/TRBV12-4	NA	13	TRBJ2-1	TGTGCCAGCAGTTTAGATTCCTTCAATGAGCAGTTCTTC	CASSLDSFNEQFF
few	TRBV19	NA	13	TRBJ1-2	TGTGCCAGTATTCCGCCGGGCCTCTATGGCTACACCTTC	CASIPPGLYGYTF
NA	TRBV20-1	TRBD2	17	TRBJ2-1	TGCAGTGCTAGAGATCTTTGGACTAGCGGATATTCCAATGAGCAGTTCTTC	CSARDLWTSGYSNEQFF
few	TRBV11-2	TRBD2	15	TRBJ2-1	TGTGCCAGCAGCCGGGGGGGACTAGAGAACAATGAGCAGTTCTTC	CASSRGGLENNEQFF
NA	TRBV10-3	NA	12	TRBJ2-1	TGTGCCATCAGTGAGTTAGGCAATGAGCAGTTCTTC	CAISELGNEQFF
once	TRBV12-3/TRBV12-4	NA	15	TRBJ2-3	TGTGCCAGCAGTTTATATGGGGCAGGCACAGATACGCAGTATTTT	CASSLYGAGTDTQYF
many	TRBV28	TRBD1	16	TRBJ2-5	TGTGCCAGCAGTTCACCGGGACAGCTTGCCCAAGAGACCCAGTACTTC	CASSSPGQLAQETQYF
NA	TRBV9	NA	13	TRBJ2-5	TGTGCCAGCAGCGTACTAGCGAGAGAGACCCAGTACTTC	CASSVLARETQYF
many	TRBV7-2	NA	16	TRBJ1-5	TGTGCCAGCAGCTTAGTTAGCAGGGGTGGCAATCAGCCCCAGCATTTT	CASSLVSRGGNQPQHF
many	TRBV7-9	TRBD2	15	TRBJ2-3	TGTGCCAGCAGCTTACGGGACTACGACACAGATACGCAGTATTTT	CASSLRDYDTDTQYF
many	TRBV7-9	NA	16	TRBJ2-2	TGTGCCAGCAGCTCTGGCTGGCGGGAAGAAACCGGGGAGCTGTTTTTT	CASSSGWREETGELFF
NA	TRBV5-1	TRBD1	15	TRBJ1-3	TGCGCCAGCAGCTCGGGACAGGGGACTGGAAACACCATATATTTT	CASSSGQGTGNTIYF
many	TRBV4-1	NA	15	TRBJ2-2	TGCGCCAGCAGGGATGAAGGCACTTACACCGGGGAGCTGTTTTTT	CASRDEGTYTGELFF
medium-sized	TRBV29-1	TRBD1	12	TRBJ2-7	TGCAGCGTCGCAGGGGGCAGATACGAGCAGTACTTC	CSVAGGRYEQYF
many	TRBV7-3	TRBD1	14	TRBJ1-5	TGTGCCAGCAGCCAGGGGGCTCCCGGTCAGCCCCAGCATTTT	CASSQGAPGQPQHF
NA	TRBV6-6	NA	17	TRBJ2-2	TGTGCCAGCACCCCTTACTTGTGGGTATGGGGGACCGGGGAGCTGTTTTTT	CASTPYLWVWGTGELFF
many	TRBV11-2	TRBD1	13	TRBJ2-7	TGTGCCAGCTCAGGGACAGGATCCTACGAGCAGTACTTC	CASSGTGSYEQYF
many	TRBV30	NA	13	TRBJ2-1	TGTGCCTGGAGTGTACGTTCTTGGGGTGAGCAGTTCTTC	CAWSVRSWGEQFF
many	TRBV18	TRBD1	16	TRBJ1-6	TGTGCCAGCTCACTGGCCCCGGGACAGGGATCCTCACCCCTCCACTTT	CASSLAPGQGSSPLHF
many	TRBV11-2	NA	15	TRBJ2-7	TGTGCCAGCAGCTTAGCAGCGACAGGCTCCTACGAGCAGTACTTC	CASSLAATGSYEQYF
many	TRBV24-1	TRBD2	18	TRBJ2-3	TGTGCCACCAGTGATCTGCCGGGACTAGCTGACCGCACAGATACGCAGTATTTT	CATSDLPGLADRTDTQYF
many	TRBV7-2	NA	14	TRBJ1-5	TGTGCCAGCAGCTTAGTCCCGGGGAATCAGCCCCAGCATTTT	CASSLVPGNQPQHF
many	TRBV11-2	TRBD2	17	TRBJ2-5	TGTGCCAGCTCCGACCGTGGGAAGCGGGGGCCCCAAGAGACCCAGTACTTC	CASSDRGKRGPQETQYF